The 10 T cell receptor beta chains listed next were all sequenced from one sample in a study of shared T cell receptors in the human thymus (dated by TCRdb to about 2021). Receptors were amplified or captured by the immunoSEQ multiplex PCR assay. Sourced from immuneACCESS, this table was stored by TCRdb with only in-frame sequences that have V and J called. A share of the clones is absent; for the studies checked, an unresolved V gene accounts for under half, and the remainder has no known explanation. The sample table holds some 720,000 clones, of which 88% were seen once. The ten biggest clones cover about 0.01% of the sample. These same records also appear under a second study, on human thymus T cells.

Sequenced input: thymocytes. Source of these receptors: a boy under three years old with a congenital heart defect. Donor details come from another sample of the same person, matched by shared clones.

This sequence joins TRBV30 and TRBJ1-4, with D unresolved. CDR1 is GTSNPN and CDR2 is SVGIG in the germline V gene (reference sequence). Trimming took off 0 bases at V and 11 bases at J, with 16 bases between the two ends. CDR3 size: 14 residues. The CDR3 reads CAWSVPTPPNKLFF. CDR3 sequence (DNA): TGTGCCTGGAGTGTACCGACACCCCCGAATAAACTGTTTTTT.

The V call is TRBV5-8, the J call TRBJ1-2; D not resolved. Trimming shortened V by 4 bases and J by 8 bases, and 18 bases separated the two germline ends. Germline CDR1 and CDR2: SGHTS and YDEGEE. This CDR3 contains 14 residues. The CDR3 nucleotides are TGTGCCAGCAGCGGAAGGCCCCGACACGCGGGCTACACCTTC. This gives the protein CASSGRPRHAGYTF.

The gene calls are TRBV20-1 and TRBJ1-1; a possible D gene is TRBD1 (5 bases). Germline loops: CDR1 DFQATT, CDR2 SNEGSKA (reference sequence). The CDR3 has 11 amino acids. The ends were cut back, 3 bases at V and 5 bases at J, with 7 bases in the middle. The CDR3 nucleotides are TGCAGTGCTAGGGGGGGGACTGAAGCTTTCTTT. It codes for CSARGGTEAFF.

V usage is TRBV19 and J usage is TRBJ2-7; 7 nucleotides align to TRBD1. Per germline, CDR1 LNHDA and CDR2 SQIVND (reference sequence). The CDR3 spans 14 residues. V was pared by 6 bases and J by 5 bases, with 10 bases of the junction left unmatched. The chain's CDR3 is CASSNRQGGNEQYF. DNA for the CDR3: TGTGCCAGTAGCAACCGACAGGGCGGCAACGAGCAGTACTTC.

This rearrangement joins TRBV4-1 to TRBJ2-2; 15 bases map to TRBD2. Germline V gene data show CDR1 as MGHRA and CDR2 as YSYEKL. The CDR3 totals 16 residues. The V and J ends lost 2 bases and 8 bases, in that order; junction bases with no gene match: 3. The CDR3: CASSQRTSGRAGELFF. The CDR3 DNA sequence: TGCGCCAGCAGCCAACGGACTAGCGGGAGGGCAGGGGAGCTGTTTTTT.

The chain couples TRBV27 to TRBJ2-7; 9 bases align to TRBD2. The CDR3 extends over 15 amino acids. Losses at the gene ends were 0 bases for V and 5 bases for J; bases not matched to a gene: 5. The germline V gene has CDR1 MNHEY and CDR2 SMNVEV (reference sequence). In DNA form, the CDR3 reads TGTGCCAGCAGTTTATCGGCTTTAGCGGGAGACGAGCAGTACTTC. Protein product: CASSLSALAGDEQYF.

The table lists this clone with a few counts. The chain has TRBV28 and TRBJ2-7; 7 bases map to TRBD2. J was trimmed by 6 bases and V by 10 bases; bases with no gene match: 12. Germline V lookup: CDR1 MDHEN, CDR2 SYDVKM. This CDR3 contains 13 residues. The CDR3 loop is CATRAGVSREQYF. CDR3 nucleotides: TGTGCCACCAGGGCGGGAGTTAGTCGCGAGCAGTACTTC. Combining the CDR3 with reference TRBV28 and TRBJ2-7 gives the whole variable domain DVKVTQSSRYLVKRTGEKVFLECVQDMDHENMFWYRQDPGLGLRLIYFSYDVKMKEKGDIPEGYSVSREKKERFSLILESASTNQTSMYLCATRAGVSREQYFGPGTRLTVT.

The chain links TRBV18 to TRBJ2-5, with D possibly matching TRBD2 (5 bases). The V and J ends lost 0 bases and 5 bases respectively, with 13 bases between them. The CDR3 is made up of 15 amino acids. CDR1 and CDR2 from the germline V gene are KGHSH and LQKENI. This CDR3 reads CASSPPREEEETQYF. The CDR3 DNA reads as TGTGCCAGCTCACCACCCCGAGAGGAGGAGGAGACCCAGTACTTC. The complete variable domain, with remaining parts taken from reference TRBV18 and TRBJ2-5, reads NAGVMQNPRHLVRRRGQEARLRCSPMKGHSHVYWYRQLPEEGLKFMVYLQKENIIDESGMPKERFSAEFPKEGPSILRIQQVVRGDSAAYFCASSPPREEEETQYFGPGTRLLVL.

The chain joins TRBV21-1 to TRBJ2-4; TRBD2, the table's D call, was not compared with the DNA. TRBV21-1 is an annotated pseudogene. This CDR3 contains 18 residues. The CDR3 reads CASNPSSASIGAKNIQYF. The CDR3 region has the DNA TGTGCCAGCAATCCCTCCTCCGCCTCCATCGGGGCCAAAAACATTCAGTACTTC.

This clone turned up a few times. The chain carries TRBV28 and TRBJ2-1; 12 bases are shared with TRBD2. Germline assignment: CDR1 MDHEN and CDR2 SYDVKM. The CDR3 has 14 residues. V was clipped by 6 bases and J by 8 bases; unmatched bases: 5. The CDR3 sequence: CASRTSGRRDEQFF. In DNA, the CDR3 is TGTGCCAGCAGGACTAGCGGGAGACGCGATGAGCAGTTCTTC.